The entry below gives a single T cell receptor beta chain sequence along with its context. Which antigen it targets is not known. Base qualities were left out, and no much larger clone turns up one base away. V ends up 0 bases short and J 8 bases short, with an unmatched junction base count of 2. The CDR3 spans 14 residues, from the cysteine through the phenylalanine. The CDR3 DNA has 42 bases and is translated from base 1. CDR1 and CDR2 were assigned from the germline V gene as SGDLS and YYNGEE. The TCR beta CDR3 regions were amplified from the RNA transcripts. The first round of RT-PCR for the TCR CDR3 was performed with the HTBI primer set and the Qiagen OneStep RT-PCR kit. Libraries were constructed in a second round of multiplex PCR, after which size selection and purification were carried out. Paired-end sequencing of the libraries was performed with 100 bp reads on an Illumina HiSeq2000. On the authors' methods: SOAPnuke was used to process the raw data, with reads discarded if the reads contained adapters or uncalled bases, had a mean Phred below 15, or lacked an exact constant-primer or identifier match. COPE v1.2.5 was used to merge the high-quality paired reads, and each unique nucleotide sequence was defined as a clonotype. Clonotypes were aligned to IMGT TRBV, TRBD and TRBJ reference segments using MiTCR v1.1. The analysis included only V-J combinations with a frequency above 0.0001, which together covered 99% to 99.2% of the repertoires. A TCS score was defined as the ratio between F50 (clonal expansion) and ExV (chaos), using BLOSUM62-based TCRdist between CDR3 peptides within each V-J. Welch's t-statistics and random forest reduced roughly 530 V-J features to 13, which were used in a naive Bayes classifier (R e1071). The Morisita-Horn index was used to measure how similar the thyroid and blood repertoires were. The raw public reads went through TCRdb reprocessing: fastp at Q25, MiXCR clone calling, in-frame beta chains kept. Rows merge per CDR3 protein into single entries with the most common DNA and genes. The V and J calls and clone size are TCRdb's, not the authors'. The sample yields 750,000 to 950,000 distinct CDR3 sequences; over 35% were counted once. 8% to 9% of the sample lies in the top ten.

A patient counted as having stable Graves' hyperthyroidism if no progression to ophthalmopathy occurred over 18 months of follow-up. Hyperthyroidism patients were newly diagnosed, with disease duration under 2 months, and aged 18 to 65 years. The study excluded patients with uncontrolled infections, other autoimmune diseases, pregnancy or lactation. Diagnoses relied on clinical symptoms, serum thyroxine and TRAb, thyroid ultrasound and orbital computed tomography. PBMCs were isolated from 7.5 to 10 ml of fresh peripheral blood by Ficoll-Paque density gradient centrifugation. Total RNA was extracted using Trizol reagent, and RNA quality was assessed on an Agilent 2100 Bioanalyzer. The data belong to a study of T cells in Graves' hyperthyroidism and ophthalmopathy (dated by TCRdb to about 2019). Background for the entire study: Peripheral blood was collected at initial diagnosis, before any treatment. A discovery cohort of approximately 100 patients, about 40 with Graves' ophthalmopathy and under 60 with stable Graves' hyperthyroidism, was used to find distinguishing TCR V-J signatures. Prospective prediction of ophthalmopathy was tested in an independent validation cohort of approximately 19 hyperthyroidism patients and around 16 patients who later progressed to ophthalmopathy. The 95 to 100 discovery patients were randomly split 7:3 into training and test sets. In several Graves' hyperthyroidism patients, the study also compared T-cell repertoires from thyroid tissue with T-cell repertoires from blood. Following sampling, methimazole starting at 30 mg daily was given to hyperthyroidism patients, and high-dose intravenous methylprednisolone was given to ophthalmopathy patients. The paper describes TCR Vbeta CDR3 sequencing of around 140 peripheral blood samples, made up of 43 ophthalmopathy patients, roughly 72 hyperthyroidism patients and 17 progressor patients.

General findings and caveats noted by the study authors: In validation, the model predicted progression to ophthalmopathy a median of roughly 6.5 months before onset, with over 55% sensitivity and about 72% specificity. A model built on a 13 V-J signature distinguished ophthalmopathy from stable hyperthyroidism, reaching 87.88% sensitivity and around 81% specificity in cross-validation and 80%/75% in testing. Most expanded thyroid clonotypes (frequency above 0.001) were also found in blood, which suggests that blood repertoires may mirror thyroid immune responses. Sample size was not statistically predetermined, and blinding of investigators to group allocation was not performed.

The rearrangement combines TRBV9 with TRBJ2-2, with 9 junctional bases fitting TRBD2. Sequencing was performed on blood. The sequence was collected from a man between 18 and 35 years old with Graves' hyperthyroidism. The CDR3: CASSVDSGSGELFF. The nucleotide sequence is given as TGTGCCAGCAGCGTAGATAGCGGGAGTGGGGAGCTGTTTTTT.